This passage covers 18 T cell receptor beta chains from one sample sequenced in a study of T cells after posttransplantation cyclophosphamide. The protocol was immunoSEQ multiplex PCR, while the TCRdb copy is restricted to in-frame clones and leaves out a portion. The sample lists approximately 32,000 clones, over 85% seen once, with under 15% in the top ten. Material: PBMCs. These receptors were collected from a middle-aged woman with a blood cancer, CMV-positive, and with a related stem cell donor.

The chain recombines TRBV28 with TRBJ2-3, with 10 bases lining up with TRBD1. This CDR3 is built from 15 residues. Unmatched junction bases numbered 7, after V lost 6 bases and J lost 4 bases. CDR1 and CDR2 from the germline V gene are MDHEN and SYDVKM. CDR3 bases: TGTGCCAGCAGCCTTGGGACAGGGGACGCAGATACGCAGTATTTT. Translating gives CASSLGTGDADTQYF.

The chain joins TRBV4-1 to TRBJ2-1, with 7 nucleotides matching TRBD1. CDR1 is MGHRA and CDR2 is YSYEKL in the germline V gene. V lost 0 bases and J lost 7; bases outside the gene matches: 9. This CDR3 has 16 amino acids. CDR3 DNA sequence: TGCGCCAGCAGCCAAGAAAGGGGGCAGGTAGGGAATGAGCAGTTCTTC. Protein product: CASSQERGQVGNEQFF.

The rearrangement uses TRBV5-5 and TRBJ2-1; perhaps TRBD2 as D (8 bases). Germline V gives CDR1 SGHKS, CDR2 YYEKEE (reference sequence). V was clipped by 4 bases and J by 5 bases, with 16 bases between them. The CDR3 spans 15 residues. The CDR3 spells CASSLGRGQNNEQFF. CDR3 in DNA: TGTGCCAGCAGCCTCGGGAGGGGACAGAACAATGAGCAGTTCTTC.

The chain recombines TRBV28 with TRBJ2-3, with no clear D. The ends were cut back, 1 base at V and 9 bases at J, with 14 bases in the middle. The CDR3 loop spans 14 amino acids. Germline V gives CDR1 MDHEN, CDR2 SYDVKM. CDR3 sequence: CASSLSAAGGTQYF. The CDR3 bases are TGTGCCAGCAGTTTATCAGCCGCCGGCGGAACGCAGTATTTT. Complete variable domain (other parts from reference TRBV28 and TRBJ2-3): DVKVTQSSRYLVKRTGEKVFLECVQDMDHENMFWYRQDPGLGLRLIYFSYDVKMKEKGDIPEGYSVSREKKERFSLILESASTNQTSMYLCASSLSAAGGTQYFGPGTRLTVL.

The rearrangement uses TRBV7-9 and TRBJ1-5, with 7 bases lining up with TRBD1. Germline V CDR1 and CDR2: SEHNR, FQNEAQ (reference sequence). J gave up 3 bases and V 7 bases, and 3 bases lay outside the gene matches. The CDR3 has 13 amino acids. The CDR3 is CASTQGDNQPQHF. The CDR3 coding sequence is TGTGCCAGCACGCAGGGGGACAATCAGCCCCAGCATTTT.

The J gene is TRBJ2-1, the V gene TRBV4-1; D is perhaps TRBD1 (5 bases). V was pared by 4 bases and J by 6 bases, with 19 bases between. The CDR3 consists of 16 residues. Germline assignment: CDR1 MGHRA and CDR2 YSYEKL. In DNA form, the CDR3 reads TGCGCCAGCAGCCTTCAACTCGACAGTTTCTCCAATGAGCAGTTCTTC. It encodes CASSLQLDSFSNEQFF.

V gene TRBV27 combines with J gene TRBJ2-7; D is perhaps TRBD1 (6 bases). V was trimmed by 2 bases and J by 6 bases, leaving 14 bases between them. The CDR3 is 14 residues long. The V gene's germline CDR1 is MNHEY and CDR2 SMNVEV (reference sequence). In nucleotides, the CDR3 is TGTGCCAGCAGTTTAGAGCAGGGGCAAGGCGAGCAGTACTTC. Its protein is CASSLEQGQGEQYF.

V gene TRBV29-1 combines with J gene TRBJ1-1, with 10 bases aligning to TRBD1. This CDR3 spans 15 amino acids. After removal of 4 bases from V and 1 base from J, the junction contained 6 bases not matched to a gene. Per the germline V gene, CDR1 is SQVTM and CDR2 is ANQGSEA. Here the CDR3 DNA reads TGCAGCGTTGGACGGGACAGGGGAGCGAACACTGAAGCTTTCTTT. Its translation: CSVGRDRGANTEAFF.

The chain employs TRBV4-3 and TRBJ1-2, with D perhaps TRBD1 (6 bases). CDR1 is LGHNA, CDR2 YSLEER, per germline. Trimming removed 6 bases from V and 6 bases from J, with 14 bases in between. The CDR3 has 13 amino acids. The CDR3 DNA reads TGCGCCAGCAGAAGAACAGGGCAAGATGGCTACACCTTC. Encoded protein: CASRRTGQDGYTF.

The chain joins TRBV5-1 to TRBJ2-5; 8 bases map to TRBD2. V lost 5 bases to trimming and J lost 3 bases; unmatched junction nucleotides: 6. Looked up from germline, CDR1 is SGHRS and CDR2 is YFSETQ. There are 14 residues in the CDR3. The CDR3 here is CASRQGLGKETQYF. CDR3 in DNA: TGCGCCAGCAGGCAGGGACTAGGAAAAGAGACCCAGTACTTC.

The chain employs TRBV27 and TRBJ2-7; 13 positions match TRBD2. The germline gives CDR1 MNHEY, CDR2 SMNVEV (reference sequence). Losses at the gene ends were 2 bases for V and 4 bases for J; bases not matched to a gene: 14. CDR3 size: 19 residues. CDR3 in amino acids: CASSLMTGLAGTYPYEQYF. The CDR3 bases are TGTGCCAGCAGTTTAATGACGGGACTAGCGGGGACCTATCCATACGAGCAGTACTTC.

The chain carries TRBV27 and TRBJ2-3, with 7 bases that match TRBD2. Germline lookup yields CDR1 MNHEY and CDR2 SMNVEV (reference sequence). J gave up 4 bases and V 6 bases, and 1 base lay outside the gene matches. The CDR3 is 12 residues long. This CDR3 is CASRGLADTQYF. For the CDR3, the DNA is TGTGCCAGCAGAGGACTAGCAGATACGCAGTATTTT.

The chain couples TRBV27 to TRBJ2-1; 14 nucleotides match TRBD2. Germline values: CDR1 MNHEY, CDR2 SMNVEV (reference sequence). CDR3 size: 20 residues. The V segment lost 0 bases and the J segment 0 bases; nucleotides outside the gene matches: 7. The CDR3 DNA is TGTGCCAGCAGTTTATCTTCGGGACTAGCGGGGGCCGGCTCCTACAATGAGCAGTTCTTC. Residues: CASSLSSGLAGAGSYNEQFF.

As DNA, the CDR3 is TGTGCCAGCAGTGAACGTGAGGGAGGGGATGGCTACACCTTC. Amino acids: CASSEREGGDGYTF. The chain is built from TRBV25-1 and TRBJ1-2, with a possible D match to TRBD1 (5 bases). This CDR3 spans 14 amino acids. Trimming stripped 2 bases from V and 6 bases from J, with 13 bases between. CDR1 and CDR2 from the germline V gene are MGHDK and SYGVNS.

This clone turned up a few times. Written as DNA, the CDR3 is TGTGCCAGCAGCGAGGGACTAGCGAAATTTGGGGAGACCCAGTACTTC. Translated: CASSEGLAKFGETQYF. V usage is TRBV9 and J usage is TRBJ2-5, with 10 bases matching TRBD2. The V segment lost 3 bases and the J segment 5 bases; nucleotides outside the gene matches: 10. Per germline, CDR1 SGDLS and CDR2 YYNGEE. The CDR3 has 16 residues. Full variable domain (remainder filled in from reference TRBV9 and TRBJ2-5): DSGVTQTPKHLITATGQRVTLRCSPRSGDLSVYWYQQSLDQGLQFLIQYYNGEERAKGNILERFSAQQFPDLHSELNLSSLELGDSALYFCASSEGLAKFGETQYFGPGTRLLVL.

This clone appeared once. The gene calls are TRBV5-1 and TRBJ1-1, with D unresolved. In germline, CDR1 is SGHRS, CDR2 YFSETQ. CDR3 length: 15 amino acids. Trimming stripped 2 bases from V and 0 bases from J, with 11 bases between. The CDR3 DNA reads TGCGCCAGCAGCTTTGTTAGAGAAGTGAACACTGAAGCTTTCTTT. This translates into CASSFVREVNTEAFF.

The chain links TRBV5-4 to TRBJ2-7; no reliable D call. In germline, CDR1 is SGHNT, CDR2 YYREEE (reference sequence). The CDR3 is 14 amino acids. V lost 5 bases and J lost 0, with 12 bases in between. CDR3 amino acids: CASSAQTSSYEQYF. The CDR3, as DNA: TGTGCCAGCAGTGCACAGACGAGCTCCTACGAGCAGTACTTC.

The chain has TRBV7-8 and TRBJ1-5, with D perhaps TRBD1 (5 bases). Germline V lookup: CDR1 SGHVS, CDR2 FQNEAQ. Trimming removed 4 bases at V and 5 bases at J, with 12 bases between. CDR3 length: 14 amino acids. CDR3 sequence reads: CASSSRQRDQPQHF. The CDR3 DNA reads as TGTGCCAGCAGCTCCCGACAGAGAGATCAGCCCCAGCATTTT.